The source of this TCR beta chain is a study of T cells in Graves' hyperthyroidism and ophthalmopathy. RNA transcripts gave rise to amplified TCR beta CDR3 regions. The TCR CDR3 was amplified in a first-round RT-PCR using the HTBI primer set. TCRdb re-analysed the multiplex PCR reads in MiXCR, keeping a single row per CDR3 protein. The repertoire holds hundreds of thousands of distinct CDR3 sequences, with over 35% as singletons. The sample holds one count of this clonotype. Trimming took 8 bases from V and 9 from J; bases not matched to a gene: 10. This CDR3 region has 14 residues. The germline V gene has CDR1 SNHLY and CDR2 FYNNEI.

The chain couples TRBV2 to TRBJ2-5; TRBD1 agrees at 12 bases. Input material: blood. The sequence derives from a young man with Graves' hyperthyroidism. The CDR3 here is CASSGTGGGEAQYF. The CDR3 DNA reads as TGTGCCAGCTCCGGGACAGGGGGCGGTGAGGCCCAGTACTTC. The entire variable domain, with the rest obtained from reference TRBV2 and TRBJ2-5, is as follows: EPEVTQTPSHQVTQMGQEVILRCVPISNHLYFYWYRQILGQKVEFLVSFYNNEISEKSEIFDDQFSVERPDGSNFTLKIRSTKLEDSAMYFCASSGTGGGEAQYFGPGTRLLVL.